This is a list of T cell receptor beta chains from one sample in a study of cytomegalovirus exposure and HLA in healthy donors. Produced via immunoSEQ multiplex PCR; TCRdb's table is partial and in-frame only. Here the sample spans around 95,000 clones, roughly 70% being singletons. Sequencing was done on a sample of PBMCs. The source of these receptors is a male donor in good health and CMV-seronegative. The CDR3 runs from the conserved cysteine through the conserved F or W. The D gene is left open where the match is weak. Part of the rows lack a size; the others show once, few, many or a class for expanded clones.

cdr3_length clone_size j_call v_call d_call cdr3_nt cdr3_aa
14 . TRBJ2-5 TRBV19 TRBD2 TGTGCCAGTAGGTCTAGCGGGAGGGCCGCGACCCAGTACTTC CASRSSGRAATQYF
15 few TRBJ1-2 TRBV13 . TGTGCCAGCAGCTTCGGGGTTCCCCCTCGGGGAGGCTACACCTTC CASSFGVPPRGGYTF
17 . TRBJ2-3 TRBV10-3 TRBD2 TGTGCCATCAGTGAGTCATCGGGAGTAGCGGGGGCCGGCGGGCAGTATTTT CAISESSGVAGAGGQYF
16 . TRBJ2-3 TRBV15 TRBD2 TGTGCCACCAGCAGAGACCCGTCCGGGAGGATGGATACGCAGTATTTT CATSRDPSGRMDTQYF
15 . TRBJ2-7 TRBV11-2 TRBD1 TGTGCCAGCAGCGTACCAGGGGGCGCGGGGTACGAGCAGTACTTC CASSVPGGAGYEQYF
15 few TRBJ2-3 TRBV19 TRBD2 TGTGCCAGTACCCCGGGCCCAGCGGGAGGAGATACGCAGTATTTT CASTPGPAGGDTQYF
12 . TRBJ2-7 TRBV29-1 . TGCAGCGTCGTGGGCCCATCCTACGAGCAGTACTTC CSVVGPSYEQYF
15 . TRBJ1-5 TRBV6-1 . TGTGCCAGCAGTGAATACGCAGGTGGCAATCAGCCCCAGCATTTT CASSEYAGGNQPQHF
16 . TRBJ2-7 TRBV1 . TGCACCAGCAGCCAAGTCAAGCGGGTGAGCTCCTACGAGCAGTACTTC CTSSQVKRVSSYEQYF
13 . TRBJ1-6 TRBV7-7 . TGTGCTAGCAGCGCCGACAGATATTCACCCCTCCACTTT CASSADRYSPLHF
16 . TRBJ2-3 TRBV2 TRBD2 TGTGCCAGCAGCCACCCGGGACTAGCGGGAGAAGATACGCAGTATTTT CASSHPGLAGEDTQYF
15 . TRBJ2-7 TRBV7-2 TRBD2 TGTGCCAGCAGCCTACTCAGCGGGAGGGCCCACGAGCAGTACTTC CASSLLSGRAHEQYF
18 . TRBJ2-3 TRBV28 TRBD2 TGTGCCAGCAGTTTGGGGAAAGCTGGGACTAGGGTTCCAGATACGCAGTATTTT CASSLGKAGTRVPDTQYF
13 few TRBJ1-1 TRBV2 TRBD1 TGTGCCAGCAGTGTCGACAGGGGCACTGAAGCTTTCTTT CASSVDRGTEAFF
15 . TRBJ2-4 TRBV7-2 TRBD1 TGTGCCAGCAGCTTTGGACAGGGGATGGTGGACATTCAGTACTTC CASSFGQGMVDIQYF
19 . TRBJ2-3 TRBV5-1 TRBD2 TGCGCCAGCAGCACCACGACAGGTAGTAGCGGGAGGCGCACAGATACGCAGTATTTT CASSTTTGSSGRRTDTQYF
16 . TRBJ1-5 TRBV28 . TGTGCCAGCAGTCGACACAGGGCGTATGGCAATCAGCCCCAGCATTTT CASSRHRAYGNQPQHF
18 . TRBJ2-2 TRBV4-1 . TGCGCCAGCAGCTACCGCGGGGCAGGAGTAACGAACACCGGGGAGCTGTTTTTT CASSYRGAGVTNTGELFF
18 . TRBJ2-7 TRBV4-2 TRBD2 TGTGCCAGCAGCCAAGACCCGAGGGGACTAGCGGACCCATACGAGCAGTACTTC CASSQDPRGLADPYEQYF
15 . TRBJ1-1 TRBV5-1 . TGCGCCAGCAGCGTTGCCCAGGGGTTGAAAACTGAAGCTTTCTTT CASSVAQGLKTEAFF
16 . TRBJ1-1 TRBV5-4 . TGTGCCAGCAGCTCGGACAGTGCTATGTTCACCGCTGAAGCTTTCTTT CASSSDSAMFTAEAFF
17 . TRBJ2-3 TRBV4-3 . TGCGCCAGCAGCCAAGAACCCCTGGGGAGGGGGAGAGATACGCAGTATTTT CASSQEPLGRGRDTQYF
15 . TRBJ2-2 TRBV7-9 . TGTGCCAGCAGCTTTCTAGTAGGCGGGACCGGGGAGCTGTTTTTT CASSFLVGGTGELFF
12 . TRBJ2-5 TRBV29-1 . TGCAGCGTCGAACAGGGAGGGGAGACCCAGTACTTC CSVEQGGETQYF
15 . TRBJ2-3 TRBV5-1 TRBD1 TGCGCCAGCAGCTTGGGACAGGGTAGCACAGATACGCAGTATTTT CASSLGQGSTDTQYF
14 . TRBJ2-7 TRBV6-5 . TGTGCCAGCAGTTACCAGTCGGGGGTGCACGAGCAGTACTTC CASSYQSGVHEQYF
12 once TRBJ1-2 TRBV25-1 . TGTGCCAGCAGTGAATATTCCGTTGGCTACACCTTC CASSEYSVGYTF
15 . TRBJ2-3 TRBV27 TRBD1 TGTGCCAGCAAGCGGCCAGGGGGTATTGGAGATACGCAGTATTTT CASKRPGGIGDTQYF
15 . TRBJ2-3 TRBV28 TRBD2 TGTGCCAGCAGCTTGACTAGCGGGGGGACAGATACGCAGTATTTT CASSLTSGGTDTQYF
13 . TRBJ1-2 TRBV7-9 . TGTGCCAGCAGCCTCGGACGGGGGGATGGCTACACCTTC CASSLGRGDGYTF
15 once TRBJ1-1 TRBV9 TRBD1 TGTGCCAGCAGCGTCCAACAGGGGGGTGACACTGAAGCTTTCTTT CASSVQQGGDTEAFF
14 . TRBJ2-1 TRBV7-3 . TGTGCCAGCAGCTTAATGGACAGCTACAATGAGCAGTTCTTC CASSLMDSYNEQFF
14 . TRBJ1-2 TRBV29-1 TRBD1 TGCAGCGTCGAAGGACAGGGTGTGGACTATGGCTACACCTTC CSVEGQGVDYGYTF